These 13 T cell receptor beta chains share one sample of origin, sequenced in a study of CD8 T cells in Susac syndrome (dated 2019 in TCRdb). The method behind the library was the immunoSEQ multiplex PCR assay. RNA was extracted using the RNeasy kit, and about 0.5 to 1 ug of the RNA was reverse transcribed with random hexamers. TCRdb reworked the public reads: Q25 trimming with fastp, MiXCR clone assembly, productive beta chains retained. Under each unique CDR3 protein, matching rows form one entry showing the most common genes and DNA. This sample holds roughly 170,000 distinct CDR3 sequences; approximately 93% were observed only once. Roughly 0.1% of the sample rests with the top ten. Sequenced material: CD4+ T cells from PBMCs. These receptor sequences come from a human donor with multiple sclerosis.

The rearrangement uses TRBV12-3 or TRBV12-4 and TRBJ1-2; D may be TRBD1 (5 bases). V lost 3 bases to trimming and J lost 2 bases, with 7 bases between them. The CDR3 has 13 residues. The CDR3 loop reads CASSFDRNYGYTF. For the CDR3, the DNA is TGTGCCAGCAGTTTCGACAGAAACTATGGCTACACCTTC.

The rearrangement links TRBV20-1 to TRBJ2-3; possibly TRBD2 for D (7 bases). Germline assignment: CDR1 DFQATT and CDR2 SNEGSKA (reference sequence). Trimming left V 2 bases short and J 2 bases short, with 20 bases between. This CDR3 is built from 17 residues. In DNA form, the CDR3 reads TGCAGTGCTAGATTGGTGGGGGGGCTGACAAACACAGATACGCAGTATTTT. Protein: CSARLVGGLTNTDTQYF.

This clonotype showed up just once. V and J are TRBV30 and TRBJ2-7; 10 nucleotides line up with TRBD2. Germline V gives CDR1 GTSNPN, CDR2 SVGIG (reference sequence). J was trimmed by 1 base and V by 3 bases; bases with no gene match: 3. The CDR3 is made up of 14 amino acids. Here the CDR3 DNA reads TGTGCCTGGAGGCGGACTAGCGGTTCCTACGAGCAGTACTTC. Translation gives CAWRRTSGSYEQYF.

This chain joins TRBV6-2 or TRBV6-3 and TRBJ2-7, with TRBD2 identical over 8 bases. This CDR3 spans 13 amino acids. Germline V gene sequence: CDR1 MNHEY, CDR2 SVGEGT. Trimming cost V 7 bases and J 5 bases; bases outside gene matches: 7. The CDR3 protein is CASNTAGLDEQYF. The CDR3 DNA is TGTGCCAGCAATACCGCGGGACTAGACGAGCAGTACTTC.

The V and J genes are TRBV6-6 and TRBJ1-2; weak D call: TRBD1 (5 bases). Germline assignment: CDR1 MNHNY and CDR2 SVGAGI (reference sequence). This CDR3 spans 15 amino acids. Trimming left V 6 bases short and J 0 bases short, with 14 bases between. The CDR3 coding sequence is TGTGCCAGCAGCCCTAGCCAGGGACCTAACTATGGCTACACCTTC. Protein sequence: CASSPSQGPNYGYTF.

Here the CDR3 reads CASSKARGGTGELFF. CDR3 in DNA: TGTGCCAGCAGCAAAGCGCGTGGGGGTACCGGGGAGCTGTTTTTT. The chain recombines TRBV21-1 with TRBJ2-2; TRBD1, as called in the table, went unchecked against the DNA. TRBV21-1 is a pseudogene locus. This CDR3 is built from 15 residues.

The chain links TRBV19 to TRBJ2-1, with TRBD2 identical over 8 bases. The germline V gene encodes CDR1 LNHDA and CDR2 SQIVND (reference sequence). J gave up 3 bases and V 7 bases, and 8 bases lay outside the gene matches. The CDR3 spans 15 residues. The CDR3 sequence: CASTPGGGHYNEQFF. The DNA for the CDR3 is TGTGCCAGTACCCCCGGCGGGGGGCACTACAATGAGCAGTTCTTC.

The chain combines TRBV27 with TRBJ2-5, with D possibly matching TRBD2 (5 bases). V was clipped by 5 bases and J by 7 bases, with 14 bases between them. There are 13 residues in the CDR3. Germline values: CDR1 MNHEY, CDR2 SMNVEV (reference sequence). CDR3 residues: CASSPRGSGTQYF. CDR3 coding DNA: TGTGCCAGCAGTCCCCGCGGGTCCGGGACCCAGTACTTC.

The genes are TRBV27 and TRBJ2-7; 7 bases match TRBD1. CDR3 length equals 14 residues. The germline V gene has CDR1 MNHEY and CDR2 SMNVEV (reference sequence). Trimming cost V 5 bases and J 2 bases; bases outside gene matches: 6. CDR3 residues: CASSTRQGPYEQYF. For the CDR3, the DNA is TGTGCCAGCAGTACTCGACAGGGCCCCTACGAGCAGTACTTC.

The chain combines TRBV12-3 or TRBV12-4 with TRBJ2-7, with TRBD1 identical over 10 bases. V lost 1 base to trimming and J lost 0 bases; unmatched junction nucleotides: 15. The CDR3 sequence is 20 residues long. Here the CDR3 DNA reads TGTGCCAGCAGTTTAGAAGTTAGGGGTTTGGGACAGGGGACCTCCTACGAGCAGTACTTC. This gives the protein CASSLEVRGLGQGTSYEQYF.

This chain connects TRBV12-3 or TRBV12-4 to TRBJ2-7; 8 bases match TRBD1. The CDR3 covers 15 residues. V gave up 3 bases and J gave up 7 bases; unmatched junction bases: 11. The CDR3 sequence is CASSFSGQGLGEQYF. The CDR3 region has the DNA TGTGCCAGCAGTTTCAGCGGACAGGGATTGGGTGAGCAGTACTTC.

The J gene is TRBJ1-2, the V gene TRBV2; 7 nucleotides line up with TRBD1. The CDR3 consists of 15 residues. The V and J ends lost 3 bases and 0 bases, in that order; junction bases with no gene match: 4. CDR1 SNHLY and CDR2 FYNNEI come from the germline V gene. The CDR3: CASSDRTGTNYGYTF. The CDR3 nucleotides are TGTGCCAGCAGTGACCGGACAGGTACTAACTATGGCTACACCTTC. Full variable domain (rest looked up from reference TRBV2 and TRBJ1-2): EPEVTQTPSHQVTQMGQEVILRCVPISNHLYFYWYRQILGQKVEFLVSFYNNEISEKSEIFDDQFSVERPDGSNFTLKIRSTKLEDSAMYFCASSDRTGTNYGYTFGSGTRLTVV.

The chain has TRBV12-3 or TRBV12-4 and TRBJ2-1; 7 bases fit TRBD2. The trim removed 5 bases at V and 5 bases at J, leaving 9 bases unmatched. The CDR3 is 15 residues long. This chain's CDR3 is CASSPMGRVDNEQFF. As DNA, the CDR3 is TGTGCCAGCAGTCCCATGGGGAGGGTGGACAATGAGCAGTTCTTC.